This T cell receptor beta chain is drawn from a study of T-cell reconstitution after alpha-beta-depleted transplantation in children. Preparation of the TCRbeta library involved a method that used unique molecular identifiers. TCRdb fed the PCR reads into MiXCR, producing one record per CDR3 protein. The sample records about 610,000 distinct CDR3 sequences, roughly a tenth being singletons. The V gene's germline CDR1 is DFQATT and CDR2 SNEGSKA (reference sequence). V was trimmed by 1 base and J by 5 bases, leaving 15 bases between them. There are 15 residues in the CDR3. The TCR was taken from a human donor who donated a stem cell graft to a child with acute myeloid leukemia. Here the sequenced sample was PBMCs from the stem cell graft donor, taken from the stem cell graft. The chain is built from TRBV20-1 and TRBJ2-1; TRBD1 might be the D (6 bases). CDR3: CSARGTGKGNNEQFF. DNA for the CDR3: TGCAGTGCTAGAGGAACAGGGAAGGGGAACAATGAGCAGTTCTTC.